These 4 T cell receptor beta chains were all obtained from the same sample, sequenced in a study of identifying expanded T cells in peripheral blood (dated by TCRdb to about 2019). Library preparation was by the immunoSEQ multiplex PCR assay. In its TCRdb copy, this immuneACCESS table keeps in-frame sequences only and misses some clones. Where compared with another copy, unresolved V genes explain less than half of these, and the others have no known cause. Across this sample there are some 76,000 clones, with 85% to 90% seen only once. The ten largest clones add up to more than 2.5% of the sample. The sequenced sample was blood. The receptors originated from a person between 18 and 75 years old in good health.

The chain joins TRBV2 to TRBJ2-3, with D maybe TRBD2 (6 bases). From germline, CDR1 is SNHLY and CDR2 FYNNEI. The length of the CDR3 is 14 residues. The V end lost 8 bases, the J end lost 0 bases, and 12 bases lay between the germline ends. The CDR3 sequence: CASRGRSSTDTQYF. CDR3 bases: TGTGCCAGCCGTGGGAGGTCTAGCACAGATACGCAGTATTTT.

The rearrangement joins TRBV7-9 to TRBJ2-1, with D perhaps TRBD1 or TRBD2 (6 bases each). The CDR3 consists of 15 residues. Trimming left V 1 base short and J 6 bases short, with 13 bases between. Per germline, CDR1 SEHNR and CDR2 FQNEAQ (reference sequence). The CDR3 DNA is TGTGCCAGCAGCTTAGAGGGGGGAGCGGCCAATGAGCAGTTCTTC. Protein sequence: CASSLEGGAANEQFF.

The genes are TRBV7-2 and TRBJ2-7; TRBD2 might be the D (6 bases). The germline V and J ends were trimmed by 4 bases and 2 bases, with 15 bases remaining between them. The germline V gene encodes CDR1 SGHTA and CDR2 FQGNSA. This CDR3 comprises 15 residues. The CDR3 DNA is TGTGCCAGCAGCTACGATCCGGGGGAGACCTACGAGCAGTACTTC. Its translation is CASSYDPGETYEQYF.

The CDR3 DNA reads as TGTGCCAGCAGTTCGACCGGTTACGAGCAGTACTTC. It is translated as CASSSTGYEQYF. The V and J genes are TRBV7-2 and TRBJ2-7; no clear D gene. There are 12 residues in the CDR3. The V end was cut by 6 bases, the J end by 4 bases, with 10 bases between. CDR1 is SGHTA and CDR2 is FQGNSA in the germline V gene.